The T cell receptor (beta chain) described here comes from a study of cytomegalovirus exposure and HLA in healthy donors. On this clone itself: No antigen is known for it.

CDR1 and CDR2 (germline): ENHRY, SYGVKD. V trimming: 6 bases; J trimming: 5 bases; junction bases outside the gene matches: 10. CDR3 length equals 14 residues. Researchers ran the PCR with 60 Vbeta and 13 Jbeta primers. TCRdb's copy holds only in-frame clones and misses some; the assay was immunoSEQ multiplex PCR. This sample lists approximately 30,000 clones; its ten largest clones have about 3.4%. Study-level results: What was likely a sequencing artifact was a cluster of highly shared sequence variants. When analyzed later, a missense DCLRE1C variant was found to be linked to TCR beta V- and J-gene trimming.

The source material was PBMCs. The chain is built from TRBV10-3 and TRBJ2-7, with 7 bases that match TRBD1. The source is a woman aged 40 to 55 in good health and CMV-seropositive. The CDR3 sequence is CAIRDLQGSHEQYF. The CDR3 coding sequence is TGTGCCATCAGGGACCTACAGGGGTCGCACGAGCAGTACTTC.